One sample yielded the 4 T cell receptor beta chains listed below, sequenced in a study of cytomegalovirus exposure and HLA in healthy donors. A multiplex PCR was run with 60 Vbeta primers and 13 Jbeta primers. Assay: immunoSEQ multiplex PCR; the TCRdb copy retains only in-frame clones and omits some. The sample has about 160,000 clones, about 85% seen once. Material for sequencing was PBMCs. The receptors were sampled from a young man in good health and CMV-seropositive.

V usage is TRBV20-1 and J usage is TRBJ2-1; tentative D call: TRBD2 (6 bases). Germline CDR1 reads DFQATT; CDR2 reads SNEGSKA (reference sequence). The V end was cut by 3 bases, the J end by 10 bases, with 10 bases between. CDR3 length equals 11 residues. The DNA of the CDR3 is TGCAGTGCTAGGGGAGGATACGAGCAGTTCTTC. It encodes CSARGGYEQFF.

The chain combines TRBV9 with TRBJ2-7; the match to TRBD1 covers 9 bases. The length of the CDR3 is 15 residues. Germline CDR1 reads SGDLS; CDR2 reads YYNGEE. Unmatched junction bases numbered 6, after V lost 0 bases and J lost 5 bases. This chain's CDR3 is CASSVGGTGGDEQYF. The CDR3 nucleotides are TGTGCCAGCAGCGTAGGCGGAACAGGGGGCGACGAGCAGTACTTC. Full variable domain (missing parts from reference TRBV9 and TRBJ2-7): DSGVTQTPKHLITATGQRVTLRCSPRSGDLSVYWYQQSLDQGLQFLIQYYNGEERAKGNILERFSAQQFPDLHSELNLSSLELGDSALYFCASSVGGTGGDEQYFGPGTRLTVT.

The chain links TRBV6-5 to TRBJ1-6; 8 bases line up with TRBD1. V gave up 5 bases and J gave up 15 bases; unmatched junction bases: 6. Germline CDR1 reads MNHEY; CDR2 reads SVGAGI. There are 12 residues in the CDR3. This CDR3 reads CASSDRTGRLHF. CDR3 nucleotides: TGTGCCAGCAGTGATCGGACAGGGCGCCTCCACTTT.

The chain has TRBV5-1 and TRBJ2-1, with 11 bases lining up with TRBD2. Germline-derived CDR1 and CDR2 are SGHRS and YFSETQ. Losses at the gene ends were 0 bases for V and 10 bases for J; bases not matched to a gene: 6. The CDR3 is 15 residues long. CDR3 loop: CASSLAGTSGGEQFF. Written as DNA, the CDR3 is TGCGCCAGCAGCTTGGCCGGGACTAGCGGTGGGGAGCAGTTCTTC.